These T cell receptor beta chains were read from a single sample in a study of blood T cell repertoires in COVID-19. Data came from immunoSEQ multiplex PCR; TCRdb stores just in-frame clones and leaves some out. Here the sample spans 150,000 or so clones, approximately 84% being singletons. Source material: peripheral blood. The receptors originated from a man aged 35 to 55 who had recovered from COVID-19. Both conserved end residues are part of each CDR3. Each record gives: J gene, D gene, clone size, V gene, CDR3 length, CDR3 DNA, CDR3 protein. A D gene is named only where the DNA matches it firmly. Some rows mark clone size as missing; the rest say once, few, many or name a class of expanded clone.

TRBJ1-1 | NA | NA | TRBV11-1 | 14 | TGTGCCAGCAGCTTAGGGCTGTCGAACACTGAAGCTTTCTTT | CASSLGLSNTEAFF
TRBJ2-3 | TRBD2 | few | TRBV7-2 | 15 | TGTGCCAGCAGCTTTGGGACTACACACACAGATACGCAGTATTTT | CASSFGTTHTDTQYF
TRBJ1-1 | NA | medium-sized | TRBV7-2 | 15 | TGTGCCAGCAGCTTTATTCAGGGGCTTGGGACTGAAGCTTTCTTT | CASSFIQGLGTEAFF
TRBJ2-1 | NA | NA | TRBV28 | 13 | TGTGCCAGCCTTGGCGGATTCACCAATGAGCAGTTCTTC | CASLGGFTNEQFF
TRBJ2-7 | TRBD1 | few | TRBV11-2 | 15 | TGTGCCAGCAGCTTAGCCACAGGGGTGTTTCACGAGCAGTACTTC | CASSLATGVFHEQYF
TRBJ2-2 | NA | NA | TRBV5-5 | 16 | TGTGCCAGCAGCTTGGATCCCGGGGGTGGCACCGGGGAGCTGTTTTTT | CASSLDPGGGTGELFF
TRBJ2-2 | TRBD1 | NA | TRBV28 | 14 | TGTGCCAGCAGACGACAGGGAGTCACCGGGGAGCTGTTTTTT | CASRRQGVTGELFF
TRBJ1-4 | NA | NA | TRBV4-3 | 16 | TGCGCCAGCAGCCAAGAGGGAGGCGCGGCTAATGAAAAACTGTTTTTT | CASSQEGGAANEKLFF
TRBJ1-2 | NA | NA | TRBV25-1 | 12 | TGTGCCAGCAGTAGGAGCTTCTATGGCTACACCTTC | CASSRSFYGYTF
TRBJ2-3 | TRBD2 | NA | TRBV2 | 17 | TGTGCCAGCAGTGAAGAGTTAGCGGGGGGGAACACAGATACGCAGTATTTT | CASSEELAGGNTDTQYF
TRBJ1-5 | NA | few | TRBV15 | 16 | TGTGCCACCAGCAGTGGACAGATCTTTAGCAATCAGCCCCAGCATTTT | CATSSGQIFSNQPQHF
TRBJ2-6 | TRBD2 | NA | TRBV10-3 | 17 | TGTGCCATCAGAGCCTGGACTAGCGGGTCTGGGGCCAACGTCCTGACTTTC | CAIRAWTSGSGANVLTF
TRBJ1-4 | NA | NA | TRBV10-3 | 14 | TGTGCCATCAGTGAGAAGGGGACACATGAAAAACTGTTTTTT | CAISEKGTHEKLFF
TRBJ1-2 | NA | NA | TRBV10-3 | 14 | TGTGCCACCCTCGTACAGGGCCTAGACTATGGCTACACCTTC | CATLVQGLDYGYTF
TRBJ1-2 | NA | NA | TRBV7-2 | 14 | TGTGCCAGCAGCTACAGGGATACTAACTATGGCTACACCTTC | CASSYRDTNYGYTF
TRBJ1-6 | NA | NA | TRBV4-3 | 18 | TGCGCCAGCAGCCAAGCCCGAATAGGGGGCTCCTATAATTCACCCCTCCACTTT | CASSQARIGGSYNSPLHF
TRBJ2-1 | TRBD2 | NA | TRBV27 | 18 | TGTGCCAGCAGCCCCGGGACTAGCGGCATGAGCTCCTACAATGAGCAGTTCTTC | CASSPGTSGMSSYNEQFF
TRBJ2-3 | TRBD2 | few | TRBV11-3 | 13 | TGTGCCAGTGCGCGGGGGGGAGCAGATACGCAGTATTTT | CASARGGADTQYF
TRBJ1-1 | NA | few | TRBV6-5 | 12 | TGTGCCAGCAGTACAGAGAACACTGAAGCTTTCTTT | CASSTENTEAFF
TRBJ1-4 | TRBD1 | NA | TRBV3-1/TRBV3-2 | 15 | TGTGCCAGCAGCCGTCAGGGGGCGGATAGTGAAAAACTGTTTTTT | CASSRQGADSEKLFF
TRBJ2-7 | NA | NA | TRBV14 | 14 | TGTGCCAGCAGCCGACCCGGGACTTCCAACGAGCAGTACTTC | CASSRPGTSNEQYF
TRBJ2-7 | NA | NA | TRBV6-1 | 15 | TGTGCCAGCAGTGAGGGTATCGGGGACTCCTACGAGCAGTACTTC | CASSEGIGDSYEQYF
TRBJ1-2 | NA | NA | TRBV12-3/TRBV12-4 | 13 | TGTGCCAGCAGTAGGGGCCCGGCACATGGCTACACCTTC | CASSRGPAHGYTF
TRBJ2-7 | TRBD2 | NA | TRBV6-5 | 16 | TGTGCCAGCAGTTACTCTGTTACTAGCGTCTCCTACGAGCAGTACTTC | CASSYSVTSVSYEQYF
TRBJ1-4 | NA | NA | TRBV7-9 | 11 | TGTGCCAGCAGCATAAATGAAAAACTGTTTTTT | CASSINEKLFF
TRBJ2-7 | TRBD2 | few | TRBV20-1 | 17 | TGCAGTGCTAGTGGTCCCCTAGCGGGAAGGGCCATCTACGAGCAGTACTTC | CSASGPLAGRAIYEQYF
TRBJ2-7 | TRBD2 | once | TRBV6-5 | 14 | TGTGCCAGCAGTCCCGGGACTAGCGGCTACGAGCAGTACTTC | CASSPGTSGYEQYF
TRBJ2-5 | TRBD2 | NA | TRBV24-1 | 13 | TGTGCCACCGGGGGGGATCCTGGGGAGACCCAGTACTTC | CATGGDPGETQYF
TRBJ2-5 | TRBD2 | NA | TRBV2 | 14 | TGTGCCAGCAGCGTAGCGGGGCCTCAAGGGACCCAGTACTTC | CASSVAGPQGTQYF
TRBJ2-1 | NA | NA | TRBV9 | 14 | TGTGCCAGCAGCGCGTCGATCCCCGGAGTCGAGCAGTTCTTC | CASSASIPGVEQFF
TRBJ2-1 | NA | medium-sized | TRBV7-9 | 16 | TGTGCCAGCAGCTTTCCAGCAGGGGTCTCCTACAATGAGCAGTTCTTC | CASSFPAGVSYNEQFF
TRBJ1-5 | NA | NA | TRBV27 | 14 | TGTGCCAGCAGTTTTTCAGGTTTTGGGCAGCCCCAGCATTTT | CASSFSGFGQPQHF
TRBJ1-2 | NA | once | TRBV7-6 | 15 | TGTGCCAGCCCCGAGAGGGCCATCGGGGTCTATGGCTACACCTTC | CASPERAIGVYGYTF
TRBJ2-3 | NA | NA | TRBV18 | 14 | TGTGCCAGCTCACCCGCGGGGAGTGCAGATACGCAGTATTTT | CASSPAGSADTQYF
TRBJ2-4 | NA | NA | TRBV7-2 | 14 | TGTGCCAGCAGCTTAGGGAGCAGTAAAAACATTCAGTACTTC | CASSLGSSKNIQYF
TRBJ2-1 | TRBD2 | NA | TRBV5-5 | 15 | TGTGCCAGCAGAATTGGACTAGCGGTTTTCAATGAGCAGTTCTTC | CASRIGLAVFNEQFF
TRBJ1-4 | NA | NA | TRBV6-2/TRBV6-3 | 15 | TGTGCCAGCAGTTCCTACAGGGCCGTCAATGAAAAACTGTTTTTT | CASSSYRAVNEKLFF
TRBJ2-5 | TRBD2 | NA | TRBV7-2 | 18 | TGTGCCAGCAGCTTAGCTTATAGCGGGGGGGCATTTAGGGAGACCCAGTACTTC | CASSLAYSGGAFRETQYF
TRBJ1-2 | NA | few | TRBV29-1 | 12 | TGCAGCGTTGGGGACACCCTTGATGGCTACACCTTC | CSVGDTLDGYTF
TRBJ2-7 | TRBD2 | few | TRBV10-1 | 19 | TGCGCCAGCAATCCCCTGAAAGAACTAGCGGGGGGGCAAGTTTCCGAGCAGTACTTC | CASNPLKELAGGQVSEQYF
TRBJ2-2 | TRBD1 | few | TRBV6-5 | 13 | TGTGCCAGCACCAAACAGGGGACCGGGGAGCTGTTTTTT | CASTKQGTGELFF
TRBJ2-3 | TRBD2 | NA | TRBV5-1 | 15 | TGCGCCAGCAGCTTGGCGTCGGGGGGGCGAGATACGCAGTATTTT | CASSLASGGRDTQYF
TRBJ1-2 | NA | NA | TRBV29-1 | 11 | TGCAGCGTTGGACGGGACTATGGCTACACCTTC | CSVGRDYGYTF
TRBJ2-1 | NA | NA | TRBV27 | 11 | TGTGCCAGCAGCCCAGGGGTCGAGCAGTTCTTC | CASSPGVEQFF
TRBJ1-3 | TRBD1 | NA | TRBV3-1/TRBV3-2 | 12 | TGTGCCAGCACCGCACAGGGGGCCACCATATATTTT | CASTAQGATIYF
TRBJ2-6 | NA | NA | TRBV6-2/TRBV6-3 | 14 | TGTGCCAGCAGTTACTTATCCGGGGCCAACGTCCTGACTTTC | CASSYLSGANVLTF
TRBJ1-1 | NA | NA | TRBV5-1 | 14 | TGCGCCAGCAGCTTGGTACAGGGGAACACTGAAGCTTTCTTT | CASSLVQGNTEAFF
TRBJ2-1 | TRBD2 | NA | TRBV2 | 16 | TGTGCCAGCAGTGAGCGGACTAGCGGGCCCTACAATGAGCAGTTCTTC | CASSERTSGPYNEQFF
TRBJ2-1 | TRBD2 | NA | TRBV19 | 14 | TGTGCCAGTAGTACTGGACTAGCGGGAGGTGAGCAGTTCTTC | CASSTGLAGGEQFF
TRBJ1-1 | NA | NA | TRBV7-8 | 14 | TGTGCCAGCAGCTTAGGACAGTTGAACACTGAAGCTTTCTTT | CASSLGQLNTEAFF
TRBJ2-1 | NA | NA | TRBV4-3 | 15 | TGCGCCAGCAGCCCGGGACTGGTGGATTACAATGAGCAGTTCTTC | CASSPGLVDYNEQFF
TRBJ2-1 | TRBD2 | few | TRBV2 | 16 | TGTGCCAGCAGTGGGTACGGGGGGGAGGCCTACAATGAGCAGTTCTTC | CASSGYGGEAYNEQFF
TRBJ1-1 | NA | NA | TRBV9 | 17 | TGTGCCAGCAGCGATAAGACAGGACCCTCCCTGAACACTGAAGCTTTCTTT | CASSDKTGPSLNTEAFF
TRBJ1-1 | TRBD1 | NA | TRBV4-2 | 16 | TGTGCCAGCAGCCAGGGACAGGGGGCGGAATTAACTGAAGCTTTCTTT | CASSQGQGAELTEAFF
TRBJ2-3 | TRBD2 | few | TRBV11-2 | 14 | TGTGCCAGCAGCTCTAGCGGGGGCACAGATACGCAGTATTTT | CASSSSGGTDTQYF
TRBJ1-2 | NA | NA | TRBV3-1/TRBV3-2 | 14 | TGTGCCAGCAGCCAAGACCACGCGGGCTATGGCTACACCTTC | CASSQDHAGYGYTF
TRBJ1-4 | NA | NA | TRBV2 | 14 | TGTGCCAGCATCCAGAGGGCAACTAATGAAAAACTGTTTTTT | CASIQRATNEKLFF
TRBJ1-2 | NA | few | TRBV19 | 11 | TGTGCCAGCCTTCGAGGGCAGGGCTACACCTTC | CASLRGQGYTF
TRBJ2-1 | TRBD2 | once | TRBV2 | 12 | TGTGCCAGCAGTAGACTAGCGGGTGAGCAGTTCTTC | CASSRLAGEQFF
TRBJ2-3 | TRBD1 | NA | TRBV24-1 | 15 | TGTGCCACCAGTGATCCCTCCGACAGGGATGATACGCAGTATTTT | CATSDPSDRDDTQYF